The 16 T cell receptor beta chains below all came from one sample that was sequenced in a study of T cells after yellow fever vaccination. TCRdb ran MiXCR on the 5' RACE reads and lists one entry per CDR3 protein. The repertoire holds a few hundred thousand distinct CDR3 sequences, with less than 9% as singletons. The specimen comprised CD4+ T cells sorted from PBMCs, sampled 15 days after the yellow fever booster vaccination. These receptors came from a man under 40 who received the YFV17D yellow fever vaccine.

This chain joins TRBV5-4 and TRBJ2-7, with 10 bases aligning to TRBD2. The CDR3 totals 15 residues. The J segment lost 1 base and the V segment lost 4 bases, leaving 5 bases of the junction unmatched. Germline V gene data show CDR1 as SGHNT and CDR2 as YYREEE (reference sequence). The CDR3 DNA reads as TGTGCCAGCAGCGACCCGGGACTAGCGTCCTACGAGCAGTACTTC. This codes for CASSDPGLASYEQYF.

This clonotype was detected only a few times. This chain uses TRBV3-1 with TRBJ1-1; no definite D call. Germline V gene data show CDR1 as LGHDT and CDR2 as YNNKEL (reference sequence). Trimming removed 1 base at V and 7 bases at J, with 7 bases between. The CDR3 has 12 residues. CDR3 nucleotides: TGTGCCAGCAGCCAAGGGGTCTTTGAAGCTTTCTTT. As protein: CASSQGVFEAFF. The full variable domain, completed using reference TRBV3-1 and TRBJ1-1, is DTAVSQTPKYLVTQMGNDKSIKCEQNLGHDTMYWYKQDSKKFLKIMFSYNNKELIINETVPNRFSPKSPDKAHLNLHINSLELGDSAVYFCASSQGVFEAFFGQGTRLTVV.

The CDR3 DNA reads as TGTGCCAGCAGCTCGTCTGGGCGGGAGGTTCGCAATCGCACAGATACGCAGTATTTT. The encoded protein is CASSSSGREVRNRTDTQYF. The V and J genes are TRBV11-1 and TRBJ2-3; 8 bases fit TRBD2. The CDR3 loop spans 19 amino acids. Germline loops: CDR1 SGHAT, CDR2 FQDESV (reference sequence). V dropped 4 bases and J dropped 1; count of bases not matched to a gene: 16.

This clonotype has more than one count but fewer than ten. Written as DNA, the CDR3 is TGTGCCAGCAGCTCAGGCCGGGACAGCAATCAGCCCCAGCATTTT. The encoded protein is CASSSGRDSNQPQHF. This chain uses TRBV3-1 with TRBJ1-5; D might be TRBD1 (5 bases). The germline V and J ends were trimmed by 5 bases and 1 base, with 12 bases remaining between them. The length of the CDR3 is 15 residues. Germline CDR1 is LGHDT and CDR2 is YNNKEL (reference sequence).

Here the CDR3 reads CASSHEGLRNQPQHF. The DNA for the CDR3 is TGTGCCAGCAGCCACGAGGGGCTTCGCAATCAGCCCCAGCATTTT. The J gene is TRBJ1-5, the V gene TRBV27; perhaps TRBD1 as D (5 bases). This CDR3 comprises 15 residues. CDR1 and CDR2 (germline): MNHEY, SMNVEV (reference sequence). The V gene lost 6 bases and the J gene lost 2 bases, with 14 bases spanning the gap.

This clonotype was observed a handful of times. The chain uses TRBV5-4 and TRBJ2-3; the match to TRBD1 covers 9 bases. The germline gives CDR1 SGHNT, CDR2 YYREEE (reference sequence). The CDR3 length is 14 residues. V shed 5 bases, J shed 6 bases, and the junction held 7 bases outside the gene matches. In DNA form, the CDR3 reads TGTGCCAGCAGTCCTCAACAGGGGGCGGATACGCAGTATTTT. This encodes CASSPQQGADTQYF.

The sample holds a few counts of this clonotype. The chain links TRBV4-3 to TRBJ2-1; 10 bases are a match to TRBD2. The CDR3 totals 15 residues. Germline lookup yields CDR1 LGHNA and CDR2 YSLEER. V lost 0 bases and J lost 6; bases outside the gene matches: 2. The DNA of the CDR3 is TGCGCCAGCAGCCAAGACGGACTAGCGGTCAATGAGCAGTTCTTC. Residues: CASSQDGLAVNEQFF.

This sequence joins TRBV20-1 and TRBJ1-2, with D unresolved. V dropped 0 bases and J dropped 6 bases, with 5 bases sitting between them. From germline, CDR1 is DFQATT and CDR2 SNEGSKA (reference sequence). The CDR3 has 11 residues. In DNA, the CDR3 is TGCAGTGCTAGAGATCCAGATGGCTACACCTTC. Its protein is CSARDPDGYTF.

This clonotype was found a few times. The chain uses TRBV12-3 or TRBV12-4 and TRBJ2-7, with 16 nucleotides matching TRBD2. This CDR3 is 19 amino acids long. After removal of 8 bases from V and 2 bases from J, the junction contained 15 bases not matched to a gene. The CDR3: CASRPPGLAGGPSPYEQYF. Written as DNA, the CDR3 is TGTGCCAGCCGTCCTCCGGGACTAGCGGGAGGGCCCTCCCCCTACGAGCAGTACTTC.

The rearrangement uses TRBV20-1 and TRBJ2-1; 8 bases map to TRBD1. CDR3 length: 16 residues. With V trimmed by 4 bases and J by 1 base, 9 bases remained unmatched. CDR1 DFQATT and CDR2 SNEGSKA come from the germline V gene (reference sequence). Here the CDR3 DNA reads TGCAGTGCTAAAATTTTACAGGGGGTATCCTACAATGAGCAGTTCTTC. Translating gives CSAKILQGVSYNEQFF.

The rearrangement joins TRBV20-1 to TRBJ2-3, with D perhaps matching TRBD2 (6 bases). Germline V CDR1 and CDR2: DFQATT, SNEGSKA (reference sequence). V lost 0 bases and J lost 0, with 7 bases in between. The CDR3 loop spans 14 amino acids. In DNA, the CDR3 is TGCAGTGCTAGAGACGGGAGAAGCACAGATACGCAGTATTTT. It codes for CSARDGRSTDTQYF.

This sequence joins TRBV7-8 and TRBJ2-1, with 7 bases identical to TRBD2. The germline CDR1 and CDR2 sequences are SGHVS and FQNEAQ. The length of the CDR3 is 14 residues. With 0 bases clipped from V and 8 bases from J, the junction kept 4 bases outside the gene matches. The CDR3 region has the DNA TGTGCCAGCAGCTTAGCACTAGCGTCCTATGAGCAGTTCTTC. This gives the protein CASSLALASYEQFF. Variable domain in full (rest from reference TRBV7-8 and TRBJ2-1): GAGVSQSPRYKVAKRGQDVALRCDPISGHVSLFWYQQALGQGPEFLTYFQNEAQLDKSGLPSDRFFAERPEGSVSTLKIQRTQQEDSAVYLCASSLALASYEQFFGPGTRLTVL.

This clonotype has more than one count but fewer than ten. The chain combines TRBV7-2 with TRBJ2-7; 7 bases align to TRBD1. J was trimmed by 6 bases and V by 1 base; bases with no gene match: 9. The CDR3 is 15 residues long. From germline, CDR1 is SGHTA and CDR2 FQGNSA. CDR3 sequence: CASSLEPGTALEQYF. CDR3 coding DNA: TGTGCCAGCAGCTTAGAACCAGGGACAGCCCTCGAGCAGTACTTC.

This clonotype occurred many times. The V call is TRBV7-2, the J call TRBJ2-3, with D perhaps matching TRBD1 or TRBD2 (6 bases each). V lost 5 bases to trimming and J lost 6 bases, with 21 bases between them. Germline values: CDR1 SGHTA, CDR2 FQGNSA. The CDR3 runs 16 residues. The CDR3 DNA reads TGTGCCAGCAGCGTCCAGGGGAGAGCGGGTTTTGATACGCAGTATTTT. Its protein product is CASSVQGRAGFDTQYF.

This clonotype has only a few counts. The V and J genes are TRBV15 and TRBJ1-2; 8 bases match TRBD1. Trimming at V came to 3 bases and at J to 4 bases, leaving 7 bases not matched to a gene. Looked up from germline, CDR1 is LNHNV and CDR2 is YYDKDF (reference sequence). This CDR3 has 15 amino acids. CDR3 region: CATSRVSGTGYGYTF. The DNA for the CDR3 is TGTGCCACCAGCAGGGTTTCCGGGACAGGCTATGGCTACACCTTC.

This clonotype turned up a few times. The V call is TRBV6-2 or TRBV6-3, the J call TRBJ2-2; 11 nucleotides align to TRBD2. V was clipped by 7 bases and J by 4 bases; unmatched bases: 23. CDR3 length: 21 amino acids. Germline lookup yields CDR1 MNHEY and CDR2 SVGEGT. The CDR3 is CASNPQGLWTSGFSTTGELFF. The CDR3 DNA reads TGTGCCAGCAATCCACAGGGACTATGGACTAGCGGGTTCTCCACCACCGGGGAGCTGTTTTTT.